This T cell receptor beta chain originates from a study of T cells in Graves' hyperthyroidism and ophthalmopathy. Findings and limits, study-wide: Ophthalmopathy was separated from stable hyperthyroidism by a 13 V-J model.

The authors deemed Graves' hyperthyroidism stable absent ophthalmopathy progression within 18 months. Trimming cost V 5 bases and J 1 base, with 11 bases left between them. CDR1 and CDR2 from the germline V gene are SGHTA and FQGTGA. The CDR3 is 15 amino acids. RNA transcripts yielded amplified TCR beta CDR3 regions. First-round RT-PCR of the TCR CDR3 relied on the HTBI primer set. TCRdb analysed the multiplex PCR reads with MiXCR anew, one entry per CDR3 protein. The sample consists of approximately 400,000 distinct CDR3 sequences, about 20% of them appearing once. In this sample, this clonotype turned up many times. What it recognizes is unknown.

The chain has TRBV7-3 and TRBJ2-2; maybe TRBD1 (5 bases). The clonotype was recovered from a woman aged 18-30 years with Graves' hyperthyroidism. Sequencing was carried out using blood. The CDR3 protein is CASSLGHQNTGELFF. CDR3 sequence (DNA): TGTGCCAGCAGCCTCGGACATCAGAACACCGGGGAGCTGTTTTTT.